This T cell receptor (beta chain) was profiled in a study of lymphopenia after photon versus proton radiotherapy. Generated by immunoSEQ multiplex PCR, the TCRdb table keeps only in-frame clones and is missing some. The data contain roughly 4,700 clones, approximately 88% of them singletons. Germline V gene lookup returns CDR1 SGHKS and CDR2 YYEKEE (reference sequence). The CDR3 covers 13 residues. V was trimmed by 1 base and J by 10 bases, leaving 11 bases between them. This receptor was obtained from an elderly man with cholangiocarcinoma. The sequencing used peripheral blood, collected from a patient treated with photon-based radiotherapy. The rearrangement uses TRBV5-5 and TRBJ1-4; tentatively, D is TRBD1 (6 bases). DNA of the CDR3: TGTGCCAGCAGCTTGAGGGAAGGGGGAAAACTGTTTTTT. This translates into CASSLREGGKLFF.